This T cell receptor (beta chain) emerged from a study of blood T cell repertoires in COVID-19. Study-wide background: The United States, Italy and Spain provided the acute and convalescent COVID-19 samples. Sources were T cells, B-cell-depleted T cells, or PBMCs; the material itself was cDNA or gDNA.

V dropped 3 bases and J dropped 5 bases, with 13 bases sitting between them. From germline, CDR1 is DFQATT and CDR2 SNEGSKA (reference sequence). The CDR3 has 13 residues. In the original processing: Reference gene primers were amplified, and this amplification served to estimate nucleated cell counts. The table came from immunoSEQ multiplex PCR; TCRdb's copy has only in-frame clones and leaves some out. The DNA gave D and trimming, while V, J and clone size come from that table. This table holds roughly 90,000 clones, approximately 79% found once. Source material: peripheral blood. The chain couples TRBV20-1 to TRBJ2-5; weak D call: TRBD2 (6 bases). This receptor was obtained from a woman older than 75 with active or convalescent COVID-19. CDR3 nucleotides: TGCAGTGCTAGTGTTGGAGGGAGCGAGACCCAGTACTTC. Translating gives CSASVGGSETQYF.